This TCR beta chain originates from a study of blood T cell repertoires in COVID-19 (dated by TCRdb to the early 2020s). Regarding the complete study: Collaborator samples came from the United States, Italy and Spain and covered acute and convalescent phases of COVID-19. The repertoires were made available in a free public database intended to serve as a resource for research on the immune response to SARS-CoV-2. Where HLA class I and class II types were available, the types were taken from metadata supplied by the sample provider, not from assay-based typing. Nearly every sample came with metadata listing a de-identified subject ID, COVID-19 status, age in years and sex. Samples were obtained from the ongoing ImmuneRACE study (first 160 participants) and from some 1,300 subjects provided by 6 global collaborators. The material from the prospective study consisted of cDNA or gDNA derived from T cells, B-cell-depleted T cells, or PBMCs. Deeply sampled blood TCRbeta repertoires from subjects exposed to, actively infected with, or recovered from COVID-19 were included in the dataset.

Notes on this clone: No antigen is known for it. No base quality information exists; no much larger clone differs at one position.

Each collaborating institution followed its own protocols to collect whole blood in K2EDTA tubes. For TCRbeta analysis, collaborator samples were shipped as frozen whole blood, as isolated PBMCs, or as DNA extracted from either sample type. TCRbeta CDR3 regions were amplified from genomic DNA by means of the immunoSEQ Assay, a bias-controlled multiplex PCR. The paper's processing steps were these. Nucleated cell counts per sample were estimated from amplification of reference gene primers within the assay. To quantify the absolute abundance of each unique TCRbeta CDR3 rearrangement, sequence reads were collapsed and filtered. For each sample, productive Simpson clonality was calculated by taking the square root of Simpson's diversity index across productive rearrangements. TCRdb retrieved this table from immuneACCESS and kept in-frame rearrangements only. Not all clones are present; in checked studies, unresolved V genes account for under half, and no reason is known for the remainder. Clone size and V and J calls were adopted from that table, with D and trimming inferred from the DNA. Within this sample are under 350,000 clones, with approximately 90% of them counted one time only. Jointly, the top ten make up roughly 5.1% of the sample.

Results the study describes overall, beyond this receptor: The amount of clinical and demographic metadata varied by source and participant and was provided uncurated.

The sample taken for sequencing was peripheral blood. The receptor was isolated from a man aged 35-49 years with acute or convalescent COVID-19.

The CDR3 has the sequence CASSVGGTNTEAFF. The sequence in DNA is TGTGCCAGCAGCGTCGGGGGAACGAACACTGAAGCTTTCTTT. The receptor chain draws on TRBV9 and TRBJ1-1; a weak D assignment points to TRBD1 (5 bases agree). The CDR3, from cysteine to phenylalanine, totals 14 residues. The DNA shown is the 42-base CDR3, in frame from base 1. V is shortened by 2 bases, J by 1 base, and the region joining them spans 9 bases. CDR1 and CDR2 are read off the germline V gene as SGDLS and YYNGEE.